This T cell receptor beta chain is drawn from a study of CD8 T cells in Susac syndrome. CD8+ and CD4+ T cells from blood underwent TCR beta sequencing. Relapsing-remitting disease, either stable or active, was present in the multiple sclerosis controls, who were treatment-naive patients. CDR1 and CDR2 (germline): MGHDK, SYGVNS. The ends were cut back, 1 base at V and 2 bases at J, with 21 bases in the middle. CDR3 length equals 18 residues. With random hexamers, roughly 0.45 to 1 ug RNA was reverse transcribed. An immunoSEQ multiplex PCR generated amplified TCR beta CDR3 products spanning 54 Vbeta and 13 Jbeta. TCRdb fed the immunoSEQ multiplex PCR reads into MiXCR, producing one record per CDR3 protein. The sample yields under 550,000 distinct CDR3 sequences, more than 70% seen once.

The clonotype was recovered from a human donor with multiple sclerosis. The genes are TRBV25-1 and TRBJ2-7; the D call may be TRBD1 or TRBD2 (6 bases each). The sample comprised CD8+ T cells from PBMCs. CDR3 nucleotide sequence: TGTGCCAGCAGTGAATTTTTCTATGGAGGGACAACTACCTACGAGCAGTACTTC. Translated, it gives CASSEFFYGGTTTYEQYF.